This entry describes one TCR beta chain. Its antigen is not known. The CDR3 spans 11 residues. Trimming stripped 2 bases from V and 5 bases from J, with 4 bases between. Germline V gives CDR1 MNHNY, CDR2 SVGAGI (reference sequence). This specimen belongs to a study of T cells in Graves' hyperthyroidism and ophthalmopathy. Researchers amplified the TCR beta CDR3 regions from RNA transcripts. Researchers ran a first-round RT-PCR on the TCR CDR3 using the HTBI primer set. TCRdb fed the multiplex PCR reads into MiXCR, producing one record per CDR3 protein. The sample carries hundreds of thousands of distinct CDR3 sequences, 15% to 20% recorded once. General study results and limits: The model made its ophthalmopathy prediction, and onset followed a median approximately 7 months later.

Ophthalmopathy cases scored 3 or more on the Clinical Activity Score and 4 or more on NOSPECS grade, with duration below 3 months. Exclusion of a patient resulted from uncontrolled infection, other autoimmune disease, pregnancy or lactation. Based on clinical symptoms, serum thyroxine and TRAb, thyroid ultrasound and orbital computed tomography, diagnoses were reached. Sequenced input: blood. The gene calls are TRBV6-6 and TRBJ2-7; D gene ambiguous. This clonotype was sampled from a woman in her thirties or forties with Graves' ophthalmopathy. CDR3 coding DNA: TGTGCCAGCAGTTACCAGGACGAGCAGTACTTC. Protein: CASSYQDEQYF.